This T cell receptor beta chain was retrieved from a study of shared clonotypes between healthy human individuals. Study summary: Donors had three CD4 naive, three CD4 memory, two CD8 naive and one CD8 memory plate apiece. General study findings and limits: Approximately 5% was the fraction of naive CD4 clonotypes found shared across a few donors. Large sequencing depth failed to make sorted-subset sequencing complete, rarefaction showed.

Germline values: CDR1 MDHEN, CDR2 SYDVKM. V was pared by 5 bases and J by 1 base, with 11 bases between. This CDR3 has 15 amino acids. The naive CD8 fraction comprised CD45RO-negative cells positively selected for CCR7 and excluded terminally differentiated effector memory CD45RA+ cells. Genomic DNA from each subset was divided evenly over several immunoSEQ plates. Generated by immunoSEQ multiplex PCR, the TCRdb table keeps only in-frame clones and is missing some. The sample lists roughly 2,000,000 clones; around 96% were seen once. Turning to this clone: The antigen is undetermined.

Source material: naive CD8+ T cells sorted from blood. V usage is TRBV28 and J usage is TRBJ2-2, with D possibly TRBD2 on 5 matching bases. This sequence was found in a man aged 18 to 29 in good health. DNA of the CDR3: TGTGCCAGCAGTCCCCTCGAGGGGAACACCGGGGAGCTGTTTTTT. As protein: CASSPLEGNTGELFF. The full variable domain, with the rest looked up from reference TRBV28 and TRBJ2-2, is DVKVTQSSRYLVKRTGEKVFLECVQDMDHENMFWYRQDPGLGLRLIYFSYDVKMKEKGDIPEGYSVSREKKERFSLILESASTNQTSMYLCASSPLEGNTGELFFGEGSRLTVL.